A single T cell receptor (beta chain) is shown here with its context. As yet, its antigen is unknown. V was shortened by 2 bases and J by 2 bases, with 7 bases between the two germline ends. The germline CDR1 and CDR2 sequences are MDHEN and SYDVKM. This CDR3 is 13 amino acids long. This entry is derived from a study of cytomegalovirus exposure and HLA in healthy donors. Study as a whole: Researchers previously reported finding about 110 million unique TCR beta sequences from around 200 million T cells. General study results and limits: Indistinguishability led to the exclusion of some V segments, TRBV6-2 and TRBV6-3 included. Immune exposure data for these donors was limited to CMV serostatus. Both high specificity and high sensitivity reportedly marked the classifier's diagnosis of cytomegalovirus status.

It was with 60 Vbeta and 13 Jbeta primers that the PCR ran. Data came from immunoSEQ multiplex PCR; TCRdb stores just in-frame clones and leaves some out. Seen here are about 170,000 clones, 73% observed once, and the top ten hold about 5%. The chain carries TRBV28 and TRBJ2-7; D possibly corresponds to TRBD2 (6 bases). The receptor was derived from a woman under 30 in good health and CMV-seropositive. The sample taken for sequencing was PBMCs. The CDR3 coding sequence is TGTGCCAGCAGTTTAGGAGGGCCCTACGAGCAGTACTTC. Protein: CASSLGGPYEQYF.